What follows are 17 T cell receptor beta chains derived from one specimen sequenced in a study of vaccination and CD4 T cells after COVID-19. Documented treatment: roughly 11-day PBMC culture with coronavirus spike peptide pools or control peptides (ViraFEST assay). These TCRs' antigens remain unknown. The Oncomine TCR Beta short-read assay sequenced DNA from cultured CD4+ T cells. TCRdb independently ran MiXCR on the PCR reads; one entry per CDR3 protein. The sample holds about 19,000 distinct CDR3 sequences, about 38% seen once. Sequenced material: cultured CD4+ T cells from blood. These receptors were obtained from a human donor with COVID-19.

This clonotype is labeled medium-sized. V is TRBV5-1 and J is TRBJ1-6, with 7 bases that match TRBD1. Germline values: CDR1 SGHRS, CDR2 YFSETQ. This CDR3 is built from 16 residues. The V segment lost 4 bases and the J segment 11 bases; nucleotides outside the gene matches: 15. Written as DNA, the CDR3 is TGCGCCAGCAGCGAGGCTCCAGGGGGGGGAACGACACCCCTCCACTTT. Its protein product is CASSEAPGGGTTPLHF.

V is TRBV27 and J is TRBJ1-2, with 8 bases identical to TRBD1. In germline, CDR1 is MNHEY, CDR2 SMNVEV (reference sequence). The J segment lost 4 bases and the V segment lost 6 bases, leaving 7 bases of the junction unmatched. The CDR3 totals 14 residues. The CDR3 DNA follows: TGTGCCAGCAGCTCCGACAGGGGTACCTATGGCTACACCTTC. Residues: CASSSDRGTYGYTF.

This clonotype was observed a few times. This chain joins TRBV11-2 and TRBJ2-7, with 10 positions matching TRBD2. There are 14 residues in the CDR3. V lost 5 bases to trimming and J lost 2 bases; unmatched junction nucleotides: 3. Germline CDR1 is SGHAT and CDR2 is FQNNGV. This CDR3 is CASSVSGGAYEQYF. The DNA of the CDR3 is TGTGCCAGCAGCGTAAGCGGGGGGGCCTACGAGCAGTACTTC.

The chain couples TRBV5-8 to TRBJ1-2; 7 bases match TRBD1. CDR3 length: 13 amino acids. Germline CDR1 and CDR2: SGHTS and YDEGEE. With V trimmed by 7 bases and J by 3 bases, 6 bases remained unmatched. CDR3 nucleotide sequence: TGTGCCAGCCAATTACAGGGGTACTATGGCTACACCTTC. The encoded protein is CASQLQGYYGYTF.

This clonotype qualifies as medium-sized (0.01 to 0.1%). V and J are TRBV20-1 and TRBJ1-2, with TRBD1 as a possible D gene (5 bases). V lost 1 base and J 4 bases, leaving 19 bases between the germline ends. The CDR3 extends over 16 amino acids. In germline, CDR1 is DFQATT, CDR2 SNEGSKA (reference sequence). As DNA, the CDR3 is TGCAGTGCTAGAGGGGCGACAGCAAAAAGTCCCTATGGCTACACCTTC. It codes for CSARGATAKSPYGYTF.

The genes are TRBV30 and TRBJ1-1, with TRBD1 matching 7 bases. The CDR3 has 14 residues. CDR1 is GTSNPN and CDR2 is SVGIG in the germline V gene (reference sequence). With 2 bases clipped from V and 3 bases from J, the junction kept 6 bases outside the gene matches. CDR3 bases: TGTGCCTGGAGTCAGGGGGGGTCGGACACTGAAGCTTTCTTT. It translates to CAWSQGGSDTEAFF.

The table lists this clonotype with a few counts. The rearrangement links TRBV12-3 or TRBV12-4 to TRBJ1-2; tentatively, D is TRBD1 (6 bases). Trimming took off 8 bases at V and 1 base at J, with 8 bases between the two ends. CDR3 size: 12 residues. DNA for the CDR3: TGTGCCAGCCAGGGGATTAACTATGGCTACACCTTC. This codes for CASQGINYGYTF.

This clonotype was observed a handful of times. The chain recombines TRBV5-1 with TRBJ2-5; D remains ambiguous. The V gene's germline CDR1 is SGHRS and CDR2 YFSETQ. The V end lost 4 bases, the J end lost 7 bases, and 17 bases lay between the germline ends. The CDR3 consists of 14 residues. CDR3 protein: CASSPDDTSGTQYF. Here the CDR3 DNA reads TGCGCCAGCAGCCCGGACGACACCTCTGGGACCCAGTACTTC.

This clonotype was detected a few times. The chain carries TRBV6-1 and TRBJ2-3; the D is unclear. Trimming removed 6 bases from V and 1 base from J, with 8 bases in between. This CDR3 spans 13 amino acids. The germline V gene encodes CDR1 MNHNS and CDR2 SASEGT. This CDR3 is CASSRGGTDTQYF. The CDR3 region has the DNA TGTGCCAGCAGCCGTGGGGGCACAGATACGCAGTATTTT.

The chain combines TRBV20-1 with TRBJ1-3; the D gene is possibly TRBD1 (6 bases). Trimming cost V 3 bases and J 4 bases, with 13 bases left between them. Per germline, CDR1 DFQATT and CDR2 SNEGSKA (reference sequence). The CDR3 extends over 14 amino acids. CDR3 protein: CSASMAGAGNTIYF. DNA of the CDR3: TGCAGTGCTAGTATGGCAGGGGCAGGAAACACCATATATTTT.

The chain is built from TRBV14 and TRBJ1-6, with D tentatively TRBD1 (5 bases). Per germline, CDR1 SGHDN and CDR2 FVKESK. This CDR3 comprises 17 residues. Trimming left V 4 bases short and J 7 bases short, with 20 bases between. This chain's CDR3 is CASSPTNPGRGNSPLHF. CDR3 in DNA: TGTGCCAGCAGCCCCACAAATCCAGGGAGAGGGAATTCACCCCTCCACTTT.

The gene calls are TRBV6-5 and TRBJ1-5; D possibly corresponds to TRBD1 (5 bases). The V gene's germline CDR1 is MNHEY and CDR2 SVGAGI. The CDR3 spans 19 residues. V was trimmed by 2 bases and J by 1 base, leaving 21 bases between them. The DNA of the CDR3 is TGTGCCAGCAGTTACGGAATGGGTCGGCGGGACCGCAGCAATCAGCCCCAGCATTTT. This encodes CASSYGMGRRDRSNQPQHF.

The CDR3: CASSTGATSGGPNTGELFF. DNA of the CDR3: TGTGCCAGTAGTACCGGAGCGACTAGCGGGGGGCCGAACACCGGGGAGCTGTTTTTT. The chain employs TRBV19 and TRBJ2-2, with TRBD2 identical over 13 bases. Trimming cost V 4 bases and J 0 bases; bases outside gene matches: 8. CDR3 length: 19 amino acids. Germline CDR1 reads LNHDA; CDR2 reads SQIVND (reference sequence).

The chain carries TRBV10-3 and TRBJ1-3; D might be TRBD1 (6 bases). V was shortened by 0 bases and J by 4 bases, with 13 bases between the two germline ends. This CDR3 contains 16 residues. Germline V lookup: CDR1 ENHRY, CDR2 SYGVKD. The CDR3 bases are TGTGCCATCAGTGAGTCCCGCGTCAGGGGAGGAAACACCATATATTTT. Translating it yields CAISESRVRGGNTIYF.

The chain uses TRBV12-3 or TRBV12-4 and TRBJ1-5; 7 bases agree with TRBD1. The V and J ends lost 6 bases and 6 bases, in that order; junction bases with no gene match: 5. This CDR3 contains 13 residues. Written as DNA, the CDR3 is TGTGCCAGCAGGCAGGGGGTAGGTCAGCCCCAGCATTTT. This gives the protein CASRQGVGQPQHF.

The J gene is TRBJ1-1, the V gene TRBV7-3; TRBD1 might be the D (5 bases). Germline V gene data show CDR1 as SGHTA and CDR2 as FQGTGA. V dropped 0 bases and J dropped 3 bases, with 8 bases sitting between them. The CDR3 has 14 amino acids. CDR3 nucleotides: TGTGCCAGCAGCTTAACGCAGGGCCACACTGAAGCTTTCTTT. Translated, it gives CASSLTQGHTEAFF. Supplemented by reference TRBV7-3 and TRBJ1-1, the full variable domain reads GAGVSQTPSNKVTEKGKYVELRCDPISGHTALYWYRQSLGQGPEFLIYFQGTGAADDSGLPNDRFFAVRPEGSVSTLKIQRTERGDSAVYLCASSLTQGHTEAFFGQGTRLTVV.

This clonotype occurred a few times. This chain's CDR3 is CSASSPSGDTQYF. The CDR3 region has the DNA TGCAGTGCTAGTAGTCCTTCGGGGGATACGCAGTATTTT. This chain uses TRBV20-1 with TRBJ2-3; a possible D gene is TRBD2 (5 bases). Per germline, CDR1 DFQATT and CDR2 SNEGSKA (reference sequence). V lost 3 bases, J lost 6 bases, and 13 bases lay in between. The CDR3 totals 13 residues.